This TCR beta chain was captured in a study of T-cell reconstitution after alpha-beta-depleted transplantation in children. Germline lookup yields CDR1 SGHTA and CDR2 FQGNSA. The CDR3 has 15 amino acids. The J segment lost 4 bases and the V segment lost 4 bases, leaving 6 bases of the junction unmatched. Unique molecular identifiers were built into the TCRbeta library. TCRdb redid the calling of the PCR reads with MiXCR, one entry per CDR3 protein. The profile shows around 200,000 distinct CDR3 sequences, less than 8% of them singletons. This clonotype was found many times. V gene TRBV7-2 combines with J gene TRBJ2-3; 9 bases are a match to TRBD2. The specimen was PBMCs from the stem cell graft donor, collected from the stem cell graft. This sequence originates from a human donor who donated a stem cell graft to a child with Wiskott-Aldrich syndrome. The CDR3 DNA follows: TGTGCCAGCAGCTCGTTAGCGGGAGTAGCAGATACGCAGTATTTT. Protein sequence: CASSSLAGVADTQYF.